There are many counts of the clone carrying this T cell receptor beta chain. What it binds is unknown. This entry comes from a study of T cells after yellow fever vaccination. Whole-study context: Preparation used SMART-Seq v4 Ultra Low Input for the low-cell-number fractions. General observations from the study: Any FACS-sorted repertoire could hold abundant clonotypes that contaminate it from the bulk population. Primary-vaccination clones mostly resurfaced post-booster (under 98% CD4, 85% to 90% CD8).

CDR1 and CDR2 from the germline V gene are MNHEY and SVGEGT. V dropped 2 bases and J dropped 3 bases, with 8 bases sitting between them. The CDR3 extends over 13 amino acids. A process of 5'RACE template switching, which added a universal primer site and UMIs, was used to make TCR cDNA. TCRdb re-called the 5' RACE reads with MiXCR, one entry per CDR3 protein. The data show fewer than 350,000 distinct CDR3 sequences, with 8% to 10% seen just once and about 20% held by the top ten. The clonotype was recovered from a man aged 18-30 years who received the YFV17D yellow fever vaccine. Sequences were derived from PBMCs, sampled on the day of the first yellow fever vaccination. The chain employs TRBV6-2 or TRBV6-3 and TRBJ2-7; TRBD2 might be the D (6 bases). The CDR3 nucleotides read TGTGCCAGCAGTTACGCGGGGTTCTACGAGCAGTACTTC. As protein: CASSYAGFYEQYF.